This T cell receptor (beta chain) came from a study of T cells in Graves' hyperthyroidism and ophthalmopathy. Graves' hyperthyroidism showing no ophthalmopathy progression within 18 months was considered stable. The study excluded patients with uncontrolled infection, other autoimmune disease, pregnancy or lactation. Germline V gene data show CDR1 as SGDLS and CDR2 as YYNGEE. CDR3 size: 17 residues. V was trimmed by 4 bases and J by 8 bases, leaving 27 bases between them. RNA transcripts provided the source from which TCR beta CDR3 regions were amplified. A first-round RT-PCR of the TCR CDR3 used the HTBI primer set. TCRdb re-called the multiplex PCR reads with MiXCR, one entry per CDR3 protein. The data show under 400,000 distinct CDR3 sequences, about 13% seen once.

The clonotype originates from a young woman with Graves' hyperthyroidism. Sequenced sample: blood. The V and J genes are TRBV9 and TRBJ1-2; possible D gene TRBD1, 5 bases. The CDR3 reads CASSSTAASGTRLGYTF. For the CDR3, the DNA is TGTGCCAGCAGCTCTACGGCGGCAAGCGGGACGAGGTTGGGCTACACCTTC.